The present T cell receptor (beta chain) was sequenced within a study of blood T cell repertoires in COVID-19. Study overall: Spain, Italy and the United States supplied samples that represented acute and convalescent COVID-19. PBMCs, B-cell-depleted T cells, or T cells were the source of the cDNA or gDNA that made up the material.

In the authors' methods: From reference gene primer amplification, estimates of nucleated cell counts were derived. Assay: immunoSEQ multiplex PCR; the TCRdb copy retains only in-frame clones and omits some. From that table come the V and J calls and clone size; the DNA was used to work out D and trimming. The repertoire holds about 170,000 clones, with around 84% as singletons. V shed 4 bases, J shed 6 bases, and the junction held 6 bases outside the gene matches. Germline lookup yields CDR1 MNHEY and CDR2 SVGAGI. The length of the CDR3 is 14 residues. V gene TRBV6-5 combines with J gene TRBJ2-1; 7 positions agree with TRBD1. Input material: peripheral blood. The TCR originated in a human donor with acute or convalescent COVID-19. The donor label of this sample is uncertain. As DNA, the CDR3 is TGTGCCAGCAGTTGGGACAGTTTAAGCAATGAGCAGTTCTTC. Translation: CASSWDSLSNEQFF.